A selection of T cell receptor beta chains follows, all from one sample in a study of Graves' ophthalmopathy and Graves' hyperthyroidism. TCRdb reprocessed the multiplex PCR reads via MiXCR and lists one record per CDR3 protein. The table lists a few hundred thousand distinct CDR3 sequences, 20% to 25% of them singletons, with 3% in the top ten. Material: peripheral blood. These TCRs come from a woman aged 18-30 years with stable Graves' hyperthyroidism. The CDR3 runs from the conserved cysteine through the conserved F or W. The order of the fields is J gene, clone size, D gene, V gene, CDR3 length, CDR3 protein, CDR3 DNA. A D gene is named only where the DNA matches it firmly. The listing skips clone size in some rows; elsewhere it reads once, few, many or a size class.

TRBJ1-6 | many | . | TRBV7-8 | 16 | CASRRTGFSYNSPLHF | TGTGCCAGCAGACGGACGGGGTTTTCCTATAATTCACCCCTCCACTTT
TRBJ2-2 | many | . | TRBV6-1 | 13 | CATGADNTGELFF | TGTGCCACCGGGGCCGACAACACCGGGGAGCTGTTTTTT
TRBJ1-1 | many | . | TRBV30 | 13 | CAWSRSGYTEAFF | TGTGCCTGGAGTCGCTCGGGATACACTGAAGCTTTCTTT
TRBJ1-2 | many | TRBD1 | TRBV19 | 14 | CASSRDRRTYGYTF | TGTGCCAGTAGTCGGGACAGGAGGACCTATGGCTACACCTTC
TRBJ1-1 | . | . | TRBV6-5 | 15 | CASSSSRQMNTEAFF | TGTGCCAGCAGTTCTTCCAGGCAGATGAACACTGAAGCTTTCTTT
TRBJ2-5 | . | TRBD1 | TRBV15 | 15 | CATRWGQGIQETQYF | TGTGCCACCCGGTGGGGACAGGGAATCCAAGAGACCCAGTACTTC
TRBJ1-1 | . | TRBD1 | TRBV12-3/TRBV12-4 | 15 | CASRWTGTSNTEAFF | TGTGCCAGCAGGTGGACAGGAACAAGTAACACTGAAGCTTTCTTT
TRBJ1-1 | many | . | TRBV4-1 | 15 | CASSQPRRGRTEAFF | TGCGCCAGCAGCCAACCTCGGCGGGGTAGGACCGAAGCTTTCTTT
TRBJ1-1 | many | TRBD1 | TRBV6-9 | 11 | CASRRDSGTFF | TGTGCCAGCAGACGGGACAGTGGAACTTTCTTT
TRBJ2-5 | many | . | TRBV6-2/TRBV6-3 | 14 | CASSYRGVTETQYF | TGTGCCAGCAGTTACCGAGGGGTCACCGAGACCCAGTACTTC
TRBJ2-7 | . | . | TRBV30 | 14 | CAWEAGSGYYEQYF | TGTGCCTGGGAGGCGGGTAGCGGTTACTACGAGCAGTACTTC
TRBJ2-4 | many | . | TRBV9 | 18 | CASSVEPSNGEAKNIQYF | TGTGCCAGCAGCGTAGAACCGTCGAATGGGGAGGCCAAAAACATTCAGTACTTC
TRBJ1-2 | many | TRBD1 | TRBV28 | 14 | CASRTTGGSYGYTF | TGTGCCAGCAGAACCACAGGGGGAAGCTATGGCTACACCTTC